The 8 T cell receptor beta chains below all came from one sample that was sequenced in a study of cytomegalovirus exposure and HLA in healthy donors. This PCR relied on a set of 60 Vbeta primers and 13 Jbeta primers. This table comes from immunoSEQ multiplex PCR, and its TCRdb copy is limited to in-frame clones, with some not included. The sample yields approximately 80,000 clones, approximately 74% seen once. Sequencing was performed on PBMCs. These receptors all stem from a man aged 25 to 40 in good health and CMV-seropositive.

This chain uses TRBV7-2 with TRBJ1-2; 7 bases match TRBD1. J was trimmed by 8 bases and V by 1 base; bases with no gene match: 4. Germline V gene sequence: CDR1 SGHTA, CDR2 FQGNSA. The CDR3 covers 13 residues. The CDR3 here is CASSLVGTEGYTF. CDR3 nucleotide sequence: TGTGCCAGCAGCTTAGTTGGGACAGAGGGCTACACCTTC.

The chain carries TRBV4-3 and TRBJ2-5, with TRBD2 matching 12 bases. Germline lookup yields CDR1 LGHNA and CDR2 YSLEER. This CDR3 is 15 amino acids long. Unmatched junction bases numbered 2, after V lost 1 base and J lost 5 bases. The CDR3 DNA reads TGCGCCAGCAGCCAAGGACTAGCGGGAGTTGAGACCCAGTACTTC. Translating gives CASSQGLAGVETQYF.

There are a few counts of this clone. The chain couples TRBV6-4 to TRBJ2-5; 7 bases are shared with TRBD1. Germline CDR1 and CDR2: MRHNA and SNTAGT. V was clipped by 6 bases and J by 6 bases; unmatched bases: 13. The CDR3 runs 15 residues. CDR3 DNA: TGTGCCAGCAGCCTTTATACAGGGGTGGCGAAGACCCAGTACTTC. Residues: CASSLYTGVAKTQYF.

The chain has TRBV7-8 and TRBJ1-1; 9 bases line up with TRBD1. J gave up 1 base and V 4 bases, and 10 bases lay outside the gene matches. CDR3 size: 17 residues. Per the germline V gene, CDR1 is SGHVS and CDR2 is FQNEAQ. The CDR3: CASSSTGGGFSNTEAFF. The CDR3 DNA reads TGTGCCAGCAGCTCTACAGGGGGCGGGTTTTCGAACACTGAAGCTTTCTTT.

J is TRBJ2-3 and V is TRBV5-4; 14 nucleotides line up with TRBD2. From germline, CDR1 is SGHNT and CDR2 YYREEE (reference sequence). After removal of 5 bases from V and 3 bases from J, the junction contained 2 bases not matched to a gene. The CDR3 consists of 15 residues. The CDR3: CASRRTSGGTDTQYF. DNA of the CDR3: TGTGCCAGCAGGCGGACTAGCGGGGGGACAGATACGCAGTATTTT.

The chain's CDR3 is CAWSVPSVDTQYF. Here the CDR3 DNA reads TGTGCCTGGAGTGTACCCAGCGTTGATACGCAGTATTTT. V and J are TRBV30 and TRBJ2-3; D call uncertain. V was pared by 0 bases and J by 6 bases, with 10 bases between. This CDR3 has 13 amino acids. Germline V CDR1 and CDR2: GTSNPN, SVGIG (reference sequence).

The J gene is TRBJ2-7, the V gene TRBV28; 8 bases align to TRBD1. The ends lost 4 bases at V and 6 bases at J; junction bases unmatched: 14. CDR3 length equals 16 residues. Germline V gives CDR1 MDHEN, CDR2 SYDVKM. CDR3: CASSSSSWTGPLEQYF. The CDR3 DNA reads as TGTGCCAGCAGTTCCTCTTCCTGGACAGGGCCCCTCGAGCAGTACTTC.

The V call is TRBV7-2, the J call TRBJ1-4; D gene unclear. Trimming pared 1 base from V and 3 bases from J, leaving 12 bases between. CDR1 is SGHTA and CDR2 is FQGNSA in the germline V gene. The CDR3 has 16 residues. The CDR3, as DNA: TGTGCCAGCAGCTTAGTAGGAGCGCGGCCTAATGAAAAACTGTTTTTT. Protein: CASSLVGARPNEKLFF.